What follows are 18 T cell receptor beta chains derived from one specimen sequenced in a study of blood T cells in healthy people across ages. The use of a sample-barcoded 5' primer and a J-beta primer mix characterized a second PCR of 7 to 11 cycles. TCRdb itself ran the 5' RACE reads through MiXCR, one entry per CDR3 protein. The table lists over 1.5 million distinct CDR3 sequences, less than 50% of them singletons. Sequenced input: blood. The receptor source for this set is a woman aged 40 to 50 in good health.

The chain employs TRBV20-1 and TRBJ2-7; 15 bases are shared with TRBD2. The V gene end was trimmed by 0 bases and the J gene end by 7 bases; junction bases not matched to a gene: 10. CDR1 is DFQATT, CDR2 SNEGSKA, per germline (reference sequence). This CDR3 spans 17 amino acids. The CDR3 DNA reads TGCAGTGCTAGAGATAGGACTAGCGGGGGGGCCTACAATGAGCAGTACTTC. It yields the protein CSARDRTSGGAYNEQYF.

J is TRBJ2-3 and V is TRBV7-9, with D possibly being TRBD2 (7 bases). Germline lookup yields CDR1 SEHNR and CDR2 FQNEAQ (reference sequence). V dropped 3 bases and J dropped 6 bases, with 25 bases sitting between them. The CDR3 covers 18 residues. CDR3 bases: TGTGCCAGCAGCTTCACCTCATCCCGGGGGGCCTCATTTGATACGCAGTATTTT. Amino acid sequence: CASSFTSSRGASFDTQYF. The whole variable domain, remainder taken from reference TRBV7-9 and TRBJ2-3, is DTGVSQNPRHKITKRGQNVTFRCDPISEHNRLYWYRQTLGQGPEFLTYFQNEAQLEKSRLLSDRFSAERPKGSFSTLEIQRTEQGDSAMYLCASSFTSSRGASFDTQYFGPGTRLTVL.

The chain recombines TRBV7-2 with TRBJ2-5; tentatively, D is TRBD2 (6 bases). The V gene's germline CDR1 is SGHTA and CDR2 FQGNSA. CDR3 length equals 16 residues. Trimming removed 2 bases from V and 4 bases from J, with 17 bases in between. CDR3 amino acids: CASSLSMAGWAETQYF. In nucleotides, the CDR3 is TGTGCCAGCAGCTTAAGCATGGCGGGGTGGGCAGAGACCCAGTACTTC. Full variable domain (remainder filled in from reference TRBV7-2 and TRBJ2-5): GAGVSQSPSNKVTEKGKDVELRCDPISGHTALYWYRQSLGQGLEFLIYFQGNSAPDKSGLPSDRFSAERTGGSVSTLTIQRTQQEDSAVYLCASSLSMAGWAETQYFGPGTRLLVL.

A few counts support this clonotype. The V gene is TRBV9, the J gene TRBJ2-3, with a tentative D call TRBD2 (7 bases). Germline loops: CDR1 SGDLS, CDR2 YYNGEE. With 0 bases removed from V and 0 bases from J, the gap between germline ends came to 11 bases. This CDR3 contains 16 residues. This chain's CDR3 is CASSVEAGHSTDTQYF. In nucleotides, the CDR3 is TGTGCCAGCAGCGTAGAAGCGGGACATAGCACAGATACGCAGTATTTT.

This clonotype was seen a handful of times. The chain is built from TRBV24-1 and TRBJ2-7; D is undetermined. The end of the DNA fits TRBJ2-5 better, so the J call may be wrong. Germline V gene sequence: CDR1 KGHDR, CDR2 SFDVKD. The CDR3 loop spans 14 amino acids. CDR3 DNA: TGTGCCACCAGTGGTTCCCCGCTACAAGAGACCCAGTACTTC. Translation: CATSGSPLQETQYF.

This clonotype has just a few counts. This chain connects TRBV20-1 to TRBJ2-5, with 8 bases matching TRBD2. V trimming: 5 bases; J trimming: 2 bases; junction bases outside the gene matches: 10. Germline lookup yields CDR1 DFQATT and CDR2 SNEGSKA (reference sequence). This CDR3 spans 15 amino acids. CDR3 nucleotides: TGCAGTGCTCCGCCGGGGGGGTTAAGACAAGAGACCCAGTACTTC. It translates to CSAPPGGLRQETQYF.

The chain links TRBV7-9 to TRBJ2-3, with D maybe TRBD1 (5 bases). Looked up from germline, CDR1 is SEHNR and CDR2 is FQNEAQ (reference sequence). The ends were cut back, 5 bases at V and 5 bases at J, with 20 bases in the middle. The length of the CDR3 is 16 residues. The CDR3 reads CASSANRLEIGDTQYF. The CDR3 DNA is TGTGCCAGCAGCGCCAACAGGTTGGAGATAGGAGATACGCAGTATTTT.

The rearrangement joins TRBV5-1 to TRBJ1-1; D might be TRBD1 (6 bases). The CDR3 consists of 16 residues. Germline lookup yields CDR1 SGHRS and CDR2 YFSETQ. Deletions cut 2 bases from V and 1 base from J, with 15 bases between. The CDR3 bases are TGCGCCAGCAGCTTAGTTGGGGGGCTGAGGAACACTGAAGCTTTCTTT. Protein product: CASSLVGGLRNTEAFF.

V gene TRBV20-1 combines with J gene TRBJ2-5; 9 bases are shared with TRBD2. This CDR3 contains 15 residues. With 0 bases clipped from V and 0 bases from J, the junction kept 2 bases outside the gene matches. CDR1 is DFQATT, CDR2 SNEGSKA, per germline (reference sequence). CDR3 bases: TGCAGTGCTAGAGAACAGCGGGGGGACCAAGAGACCCAGTACTTC. This encodes CSAREQRGDQETQYF.

This clonotype was found a few times. V and J are TRBV29-1 and TRBJ2-1, with TRBD1 matching over 7 bases. With V trimmed by 6 bases and J by 4 bases, 12 bases remained unmatched. Germline lookup yields CDR1 SQVTM and CDR2 ANQGSEA. This CDR3 spans 15 amino acids. CDR3 DNA: TGCAGCGTCGACACGACAGGGACGGTGTACAATGAGCAGTTCTTC. Amino acids: CSVDTTGTVYNEQFF.

The chain recombines TRBV10-3 with TRBJ2-5, with 11 bases aligning to TRBD2. This CDR3 is 17 amino acids long. The germline V gene encodes CDR1 ENHRY and CDR2 SYGVKD. Unmatched junction bases numbered 7, after V lost 4 bases and J lost 0 bases. The CDR3 DNA sequence: TGTGCCATCAGTGGATCGACTAGCGGGACGGACCAAGAGACCCAGTACTTC. Its protein is CAISGSTSGTDQETQYF.

The V gene is TRBV6-5, the J gene TRBJ2-3; D may be TRBD2 (6 bases). The germline gives CDR1 MNHEY, CDR2 SVGAGI. CDR3 length: 13 residues. Trimming took 5 bases from V and 6 from J, leaving 12 bases between them. The CDR3 region is CASSDLEGDTQYF. The CDR3 nucleotides read TGTGCCAGCAGTGATTTGGAGGGGGATACGCAGTATTTT.

The gene calls are TRBV6-6 and TRBJ2-1; D remains unclear. Per germline, CDR1 MNHNY and CDR2 SVGAGI (reference sequence). V was cut by 6 bases and J by 4 bases, with 16 bases left in between. The CDR3 runs to 15 residues. The CDR3 DNA reads as TGTGCCAGCAGCAACGGATCAAACTATTACAATGAGCAGTTCTTC. Translated, it gives CASSNGSNYYNEQFF.

The rearrangement joins TRBV24-1 to TRBJ2-1; tentatively, D is TRBD1 (6 bases). Looked up from germline, CDR1 is KGHDR and CDR2 is SFDVKD. Trimming pared 9 bases from V and 7 bases from J, leaving 9 bases between. The CDR3 is 11 residues long. CDR3 sequence reads: CATQRGNEQFF. CDR3 bases: TGTGCCACCCAAAGGGGGAATGAGCAGTTCTTC.

This clonotype was recorded once. The chain has TRBV7-2 and TRBJ1-2; weak D call: TRBD1 (6 bases). Germline V gives CDR1 SGHTA, CDR2 FQGNSA. The CDR3 length is 15 residues. The V end lost 5 bases, the J end lost 8 bases, and 21 bases lay between the germline ends. CDR3 sequence (DNA): TGTGCCAGCAGCCCGAACGGGGGGGCGCTCGTGGGCTACACCTTC. Amino acid sequence: CASSPNGGALVGYTF.

J is TRBJ2-1 and V is TRBV7-2; the D is unclear. This CDR3 spans 14 amino acids. Germline loops: CDR1 SGHTA, CDR2 FQGNSA. Trimming left V 5 bases short and J 10 bases short, with 18 bases between. The CDR3 protein is CASSLYLDGYEQFF. The CDR3 region has the DNA TGTGCCAGCAGCCTTTATCTAGACGGCTACGAGCAGTTCTTC.

This clonotype was observed a handful of times. The chain carries TRBV19 and TRBJ1-2, with D perhaps matching TRBD1 (5 bases). V lost 4 bases, J lost 8 bases, and 11 bases lay in between. In germline, CDR1 is LNHDA, CDR2 SQIVND (reference sequence). CDR3 length: 12 amino acids. CDR3 amino acids: CASSTDRYGYTF. CDR3 nucleotide sequence: TGTGCCAGTAGTACCGACAGATACGGCTACACCTTC.

There are a few counts of this clonotype. This chain uses TRBV25-1 with TRBJ2-5; no clear D. The V gene's germline CDR1 is MGHDK and CDR2 SYGVNS. Trimming took off 1 base at V and 2 bases at J, with 11 bases between the two ends. This CDR3 region has 15 residues. The CDR3 nucleotides read TGTGCCAGCAGTGAATCCTTGCGGCCTCAAGAGACCCAGTACTTC. Its protein product is CASSESLRPQETQYF.